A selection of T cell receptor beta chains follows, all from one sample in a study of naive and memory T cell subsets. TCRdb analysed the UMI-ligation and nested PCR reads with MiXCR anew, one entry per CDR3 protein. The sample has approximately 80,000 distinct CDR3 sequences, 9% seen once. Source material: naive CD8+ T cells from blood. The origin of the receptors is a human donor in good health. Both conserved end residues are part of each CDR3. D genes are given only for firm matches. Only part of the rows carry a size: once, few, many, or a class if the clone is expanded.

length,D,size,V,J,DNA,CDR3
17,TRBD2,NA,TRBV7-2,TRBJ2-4,TGTGCCAGCAGCCCGGGCATGGCTAGCGGGGATAAAAACATTCAGTACTTC,CASSPGMASGDKNIQYF
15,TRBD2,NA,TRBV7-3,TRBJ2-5,TGTGCCAGCAGCTTAACCGGGACTAACAAAGAGACCCAGTACTTC,CASSLTGTNKETQYF
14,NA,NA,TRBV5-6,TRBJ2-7,TGTGCCAGCAGCTTGTCGGCCTTTGGAGGAGAGCAGTACTTC,CASSLSAFGGEQYF
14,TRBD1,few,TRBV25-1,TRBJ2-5,TGTGCCAGCAGCCTGGGACAGGGGGCTGAGACCCAGTACTTC,CASSLGQGAETQYF
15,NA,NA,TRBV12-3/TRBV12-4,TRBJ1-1,TGTGCCAGCAGTCCCTTGACCGGAGTGAACACTGAAGCTTTCTTT,CASSPLTGVNTEAFF
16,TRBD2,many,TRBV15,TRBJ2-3,TGTGCCACCAGCGGAACCGGCGGGAGGGCCCTGGATACGCAGTATTTT,CATSGTGGRALDTQYF
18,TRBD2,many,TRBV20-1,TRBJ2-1,TGCAGTGCTAGAGCGGGACTAGCGGGAGCTAGTTCCTACAATGAGCAGTTCTTC,CSARAGLAGASSYNEQFF
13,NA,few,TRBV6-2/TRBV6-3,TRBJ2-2,TGTGCCAGCAGTGGATCGGCTTCCGGGGAGCTGTTTTTT,CASSGSASGELFF
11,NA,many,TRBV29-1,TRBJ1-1,TGCAGCGTTGAACAGGGTCCTGAAGCTTTCTTT,CSVEQGPEAFF
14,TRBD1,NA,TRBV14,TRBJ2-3,TGTGCCAGCAGCACGGGACAGAGAACAGATACGCAGTATTTT,CASSTGQRTDTQYF
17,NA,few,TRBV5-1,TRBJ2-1,TGCGCCAGCAGCTTGGATTTCTTCCAGCGGTTTTACAATGAGCAGTTCTTC,CASSLDFFQRFYNEQFF
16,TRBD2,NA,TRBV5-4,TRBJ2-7,TGTGCCAGCAGCCCGACCCGGGAGGTGCGTTCCCACGAGCAGTACTTC,CASSPTREVRSHEQYF